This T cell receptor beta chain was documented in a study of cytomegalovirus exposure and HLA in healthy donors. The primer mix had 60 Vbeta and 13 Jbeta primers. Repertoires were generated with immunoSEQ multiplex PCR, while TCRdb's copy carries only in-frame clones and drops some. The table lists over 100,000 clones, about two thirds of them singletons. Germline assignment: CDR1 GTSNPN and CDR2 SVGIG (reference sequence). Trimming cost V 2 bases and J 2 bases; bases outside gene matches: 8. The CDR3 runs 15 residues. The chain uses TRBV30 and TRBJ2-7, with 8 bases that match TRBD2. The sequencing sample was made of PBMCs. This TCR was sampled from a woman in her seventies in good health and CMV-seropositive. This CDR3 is CAWSPSTGGPYEQYF. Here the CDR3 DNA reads TGTGCCTGGAGTCCCTCTACGGGGGGGCCCTACGAGCAGTACTTC.